Shown below are 14 T cell receptor beta chains from a single sample sequenced in a study (dated by TCRdb to about 2015). The library relied on 5' RACE. For sequencing, an Illumina MiSeq was employed. Using fastp at Q25 and MiXCR, TCRdb reprocessed the public reads and kept productive beta chains. Here each entry gathers all rows of one CDR3 protein and keeps the most common genes and DNA. The sample table contains approximately 41,000 distinct CDR3 sequences; only one count was recorded for just under 30% of them. Around 3.9% of the sample goes to the ten largest clones. Material for sequencing was memory CD4+ T cells sorted from a lymph node. The cell subset or site label, as the study defines it: memory CD4+ T cells, CD4+CD45RO+CD25-. These receptors all stem from a female donor with breast cancer.

This clonotype showed up just a few times. The V and J genes are TRBV12-3 or TRBV12-4 and TRBJ2-1; 7 nucleotides match TRBD2. The CDR3 contains 18 residues. V dropped 1 base and J dropped 0; count of bases not matched to a gene: 9. The CDR3 bases are TGTGCCAGCAGTTTAGGTTGGGCGGGAGTTCTCTCCTACAATGAGCAGTTCTTC. It translates to CASSLGWAGVLSYNEQFF.

The chain has TRBV5-1 and TRBJ1-5; no reliable D call. Trimming removed 4 bases at V and 2 bases at J, with 16 bases between. Germline CDR1 and CDR2: SGHRS and YFSETQ. The CDR3 totals 16 residues. The CDR3 nucleotides are TGCGCCAGCAGCCCCCACGGGAGGGATGGCAATCAGCCCCAGCATTTT. This translates into CASSPHGRDGNQPQHF.

The V and J genes are TRBV9 and TRBJ1-1; the match to TRBD1 covers 9 bases. The ends lost 4 bases at V and 0 bases at J; junction bases unmatched: 7. The CDR3 loop spans 16 amino acids. Germline CDR1 is SGDLS and CDR2 is YYNGEE. The DNA of the CDR3 is TGTGCCAGCAGCCCTACAGGGGGCCAAATGAACACTGAAGCTTTCTTT. Its protein is CASSPTGGQMNTEAFF.

The gene calls are TRBV4-1 and TRBJ2-7; the D gene is possibly TRBD2 (6 bases). The CDR3 is made up of 15 amino acids. Germline V CDR1 and CDR2: MGHRA, YSYEKL. V lost 1 base to trimming and J lost 6 bases, with 16 bases between them. The CDR3 coding sequence is TGCGCCAGCAGCCAAGGAGTCCAACTAGCTTCCGAGCAGTACTTC. This codes for CASSQGVQLASEQYF.

The chain carries TRBV6-5 and TRBJ1-6, with 8 bases lining up with TRBD1. The CDR3 contains 14 residues. Germline V gives CDR1 MNHEY, CDR2 SVGAGI. J was trimmed by 6 bases and V by 5 bases; bases with no gene match: 3. In DNA form, the CDR3 reads TGTGCCAGCAGTCAGGACAGGGCTAATTCACCCCTCCACTTT. Translating it yields CASSQDRANSPLHF.

The V and J genes are TRBV7-3 and TRBJ2-3, with 7 bases fitting TRBD1. J lost 2 bases, V lost 5 bases, and 4 bases had no gene match. The CDR3 loop spans 14 amino acids. The V gene's germline CDR1 is SGHTA and CDR2 FQGTGA. The CDR3 sequence: CASSQGTDTDTQYF. In nucleotides, the CDR3 is TGTGCCAGCAGCCAGGGGACAGACACAGATACGCAGTATTTT. The variable domain in full, completed from reference TRBV7-3 and TRBJ2-3, reads GAGVSQTPSNKVTEKGKYVELRCDPISGHTALYWYRQSLGQGPEFLIYFQGTGAADDSGLPNDRFFAVRPEGSVSTLKIQRTERGDSAVYLCASSQGTDTDTQYFGPGTRLTVL.

For the CDR3, the DNA is TGTGCCAGCACTCTTAGGAACGGGCTAGAGACCCAGTACTTC. Its protein product is CASTLRNGLETQYF. The gene calls are TRBV7-9 and TRBJ2-5; D ambiguous. V dropped 7 bases and J dropped 4 bases, with 16 bases sitting between them. CDR1 and CDR2 from the germline V gene are SEHNR and FQNEAQ (reference sequence). This CDR3 has 14 amino acids.

The chain carries TRBV5-6 and TRBJ2-1; 11 bases align to TRBD2. J gave up 9 bases and V 2 bases, and 7 bases lay outside the gene matches. This CDR3 spans 15 amino acids. Germline V lookup: CDR1 SGHDT, CDR2 YYEEEE. The CDR3 is CASSFGTSGFGEQFF. For the CDR3, the DNA is TGTGCCAGCAGCTTCGGGACTAGCGGTTTTGGTGAGCAGTTCTTC.

This clonotype was recorded a few times. The rearrangement joins TRBV27 to TRBJ2-7, with a possible D match to TRBD1 (6 bases). The V gene's germline CDR1 is MNHEY and CDR2 SMNVEV (reference sequence). This CDR3 contains 13 residues. Trimming shortened V by 7 bases and J by 0 bases, and 10 bases separated the two germline ends. In nucleotides, the CDR3 is TGTGCCAGCAAAGAAGGGGGCTCCTACGAGCAGTACTTC. As protein: CASKEGGSYEQYF.

The CDR3 spells CASSLDRSEGYTF. CDR3 DNA: TGTGCCAGCAGTTTGGACAGGTCAGAGGGCTACACCTTC. The chain joins TRBV28 to TRBJ1-2, with 7 positions matching TRBD1. V was clipped by 3 bases and J by 8 bases; unmatched bases: 6. In germline, CDR1 is MDHEN, CDR2 SYDVKM. The length of the CDR3 is 13 residues.

This clonotype was recorded many times. This chain connects TRBV4-2 to TRBJ1-3; D is undetermined. The CDR3 extends over 15 amino acids. The V and J ends lost 0 bases and 0 bases respectively, with 6 bases between them. CDR1 LGHNA and CDR2 YNFKEQ come from the germline V gene. Here the CDR3 reads CASSQDRSSGNTIYF. The CDR3 DNA reads as TGTGCCAGCAGCCAAGATAGATCCTCTGGAAACACCATATATTTT.

Remarks on this clonotype: An end of the junction does not agree with germline; a read error may underlie this. The CDR3 spells CAGSSGTRNYNEQFF. CDR3 DNA: TGTGCCGGCAGTTCCGGGACTCGCAACTACAATGAGCAGTTCTTC. The chain carries TRBV6-6 and TRBJ2-1, with a possible D match to TRBD2 (6 bases). Germline V CDR1 and CDR2: MNHNY, SVGAGI (reference sequence). The CDR3 runs 15 residues.

This clonotype has a handful of counts. The genes are TRBV6-1 and TRBJ2-7; D not resolved. Per the germline V gene, CDR1 is MNHNS and CDR2 is SASEGT. The V end was cut by 5 bases, the J end by 4 bases, with 12 bases between. The CDR3 consists of 13 residues. The CDR3 DNA is TGTGCCAGCAGTCCCCGCACCATTTACGAGCAGTACTTC. It codes for CASSPRTIYEQYF.

The CDR3: CSGRGGPAYYNEQFF. For the CDR3, the DNA is TGCAGTGGGCGAGGGGGGCCCGCATACTACAATGAGCAGTTCTTC. The rearrangement uses TRBV20-1 and TRBJ2-1, with D possibly called TRBD1 or TRBD2 (6 bases each). The V gene lost 7 bases and the J gene lost 3 bases, with 19 bases spanning the gap. Germline loops: CDR1 DFQATT, CDR2 SNEGSKA (reference sequence). This CDR3 has 15 residues.